This T cell receptor beta chain was captured by sequencing in a study of T cells in Graves' hyperthyroidism and ophthalmopathy. Amplified TCR beta CDR3 regions came from RNA transcripts. Carried out on the TCR CDR3, a first-round RT-PCR used the HTBI primer set. TCRdb itself ran the multiplex PCR reads through MiXCR, one entry per CDR3 protein. The sample yields about 640,000 distinct CDR3 sequences, roughly 45% seen once. The CDR3 sequence is 14 residues long. Germline values: CDR1 DFQATT, CDR2 SNEGSKA (reference sequence). V lost 2 bases to trimming and J lost 5 bases; unmatched junction nucleotides: 6. This clonotype was detected a few times.

The chain is built from TRBV20-1 and TRBJ1-1; 9 nucleotides line up with TRBD1. Material: peripheral blood or thyroid tissue (not recorded which). The sequence was collected from an adult man with Graves' disease, either hyperthyroidism or ophthalmopathy (not recorded which). Written as DNA, the CDR3 is TGCAGTGCTAGAAACAGGGGGCGTGGGACTGAAGCTTTCTTT. This gives the protein CSARNRGRGTEAFF.